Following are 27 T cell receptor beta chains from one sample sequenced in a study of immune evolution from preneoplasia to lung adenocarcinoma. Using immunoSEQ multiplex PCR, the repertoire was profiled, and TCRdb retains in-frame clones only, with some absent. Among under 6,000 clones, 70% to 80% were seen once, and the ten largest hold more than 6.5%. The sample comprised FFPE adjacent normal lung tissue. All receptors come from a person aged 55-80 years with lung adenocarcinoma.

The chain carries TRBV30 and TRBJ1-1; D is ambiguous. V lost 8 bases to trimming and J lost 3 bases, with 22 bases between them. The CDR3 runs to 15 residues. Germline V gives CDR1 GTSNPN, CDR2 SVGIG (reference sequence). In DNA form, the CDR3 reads TGTGCCGGCATCTTCCCGGGCCTTGGAGACACTGAAGCTTTCTTT. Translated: CAGIFPGLGDTEAFF.

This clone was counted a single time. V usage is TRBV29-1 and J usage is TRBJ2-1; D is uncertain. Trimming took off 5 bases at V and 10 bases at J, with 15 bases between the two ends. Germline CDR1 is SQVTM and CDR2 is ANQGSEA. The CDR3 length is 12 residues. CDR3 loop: CSVSPPGLEQFF. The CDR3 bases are TGCAGCGTTTCTCCCCCGGGTTTAGAGCAGTTCTTC.

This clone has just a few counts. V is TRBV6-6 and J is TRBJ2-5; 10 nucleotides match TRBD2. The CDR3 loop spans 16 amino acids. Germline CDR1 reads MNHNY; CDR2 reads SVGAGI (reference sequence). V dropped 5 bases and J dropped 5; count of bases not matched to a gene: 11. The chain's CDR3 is CASSPRGSGRGETQYF. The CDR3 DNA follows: TGTGCCAGCAGTCCCCGAGGGAGCGGGAGGGGGGAGACCCAGTACTTC.

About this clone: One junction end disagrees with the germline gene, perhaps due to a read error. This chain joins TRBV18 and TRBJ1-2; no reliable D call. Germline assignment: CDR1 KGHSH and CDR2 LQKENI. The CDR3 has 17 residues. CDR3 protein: CASSPPAESDPKYGYTF. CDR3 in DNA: TGTGCCAGCTCACCACCGGCCGAAAGCGATCCTAAGTATGGCTACACCTTC.

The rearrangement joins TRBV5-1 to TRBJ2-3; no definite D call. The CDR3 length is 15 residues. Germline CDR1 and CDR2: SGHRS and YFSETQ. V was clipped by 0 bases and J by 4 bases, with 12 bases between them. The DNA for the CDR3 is TGCGCCAGCAGCTTGGATAGTGTAGGCGCAGATACGCAGTATTTT. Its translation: CASSLDSVGADTQYF.

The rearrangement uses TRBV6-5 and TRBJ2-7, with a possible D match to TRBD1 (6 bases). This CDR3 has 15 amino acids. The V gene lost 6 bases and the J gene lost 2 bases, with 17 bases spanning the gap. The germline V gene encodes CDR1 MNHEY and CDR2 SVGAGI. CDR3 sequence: CASSRPQGNAYEQYF. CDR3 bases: TGTGCCAGCAGCCGACCCCAGGGGAACGCCTACGAGCAGTACTTC.

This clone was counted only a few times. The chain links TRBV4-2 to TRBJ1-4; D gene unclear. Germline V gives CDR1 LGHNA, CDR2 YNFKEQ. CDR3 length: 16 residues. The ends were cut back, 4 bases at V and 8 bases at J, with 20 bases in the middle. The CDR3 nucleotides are TGTGCCAGCAGCCCGTCGGTTACAGAACAAGGGGAAAAACTGTTTTTT. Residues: CASSPSVTEQGEKLFF.

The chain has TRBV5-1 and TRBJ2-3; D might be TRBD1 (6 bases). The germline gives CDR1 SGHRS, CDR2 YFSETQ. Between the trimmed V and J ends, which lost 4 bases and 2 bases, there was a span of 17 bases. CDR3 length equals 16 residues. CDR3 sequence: CASSPNPGDLTDTQYF. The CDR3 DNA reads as TGCGCCAGCAGCCCAAATCCAGGGGATCTCACAGATACGCAGTATTTT. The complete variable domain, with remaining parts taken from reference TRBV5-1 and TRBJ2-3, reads KAGVTQTPRYLIKTRGQQVTLSCSPISGHRSVSWYQQTPGQGLQFLFEYFSETQRNKGNFPGRFSGRQFSNSRSEMNVSTLELGDSALYLCASSPNPGDLTDTQYFGPGTRLTVL.

The chain's CDR3 is CASSIGQAANEKLFF. The CDR3 DNA is TGTGCCAGTAGTATAGGACAGGCAGCTAATGAAAAACTGTTTTTT. The chain recombines TRBV19 with TRBJ1-4; weak D call: TRBD1 (6 bases). Trimming removed 1 base at V and 3 bases at J, with 9 bases between. CDR3 length: 15 amino acids. Germline lookup yields CDR1 LNHDA and CDR2 SQIVND (reference sequence).

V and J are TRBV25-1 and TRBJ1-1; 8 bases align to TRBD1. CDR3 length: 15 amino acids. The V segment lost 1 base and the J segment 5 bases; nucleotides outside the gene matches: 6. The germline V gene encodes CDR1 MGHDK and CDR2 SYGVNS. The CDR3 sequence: CASSESAGGPTEAFF. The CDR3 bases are TGTGCCAGCAGTGAATCGGCAGGGGGCCCAACTGAAGCTTTCTTT.

CDR3 DNA sequence: TGTGCCAGCAGTGGATCTGGGGCAGGCTATGGCTACACCTTC. It codes for CASSGSGAGYGYTF. This rearrangement joins TRBV25-1 to TRBJ1-2; tentative D call: TRBD1 (5 bases). Germline V gene lookup returns CDR1 MGHDK and CDR2 SYGVNS. The V gene lost 4 bases and the J gene lost 4 bases, with 13 bases spanning the gap. CDR3 size: 14 residues.

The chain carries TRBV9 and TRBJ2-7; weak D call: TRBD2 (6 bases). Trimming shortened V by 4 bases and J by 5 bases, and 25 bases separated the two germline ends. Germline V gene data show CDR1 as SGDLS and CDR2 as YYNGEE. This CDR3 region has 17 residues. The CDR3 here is CASSSGGDGRRFNEQYF. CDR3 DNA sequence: TGTGCCAGCAGCTCCGGCGGGGACGGGAGAAGGTTTAACGAGCAGTACTTC.

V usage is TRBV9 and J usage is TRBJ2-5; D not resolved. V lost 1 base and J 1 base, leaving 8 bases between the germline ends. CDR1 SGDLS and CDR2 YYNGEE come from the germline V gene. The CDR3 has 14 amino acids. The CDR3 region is CASSVLFPQETQYF. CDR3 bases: TGTGCCAGCAGCGTATTGTTTCCCCAAGAGACCCAGTACTTC.

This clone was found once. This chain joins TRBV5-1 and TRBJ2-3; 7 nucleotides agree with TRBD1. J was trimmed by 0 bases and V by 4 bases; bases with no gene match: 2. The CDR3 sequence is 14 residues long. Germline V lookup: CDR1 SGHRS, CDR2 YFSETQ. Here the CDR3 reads CASSLGQSTDTQYF. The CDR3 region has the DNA TGCGCCAGCAGCCTGGGACAGAGCACAGATACGCAGTATTTT. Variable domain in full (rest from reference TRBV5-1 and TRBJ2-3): KAGVTQTPRYLIKTRGQQVTLSCSPISGHRSVSWYQQTPGQGLQFLFEYFSETQRNKGNFPGRFSGRQFSNSRSEMNVSTLELGDSALYLCASSLGQSTDTQYFGPGTRLTVL.

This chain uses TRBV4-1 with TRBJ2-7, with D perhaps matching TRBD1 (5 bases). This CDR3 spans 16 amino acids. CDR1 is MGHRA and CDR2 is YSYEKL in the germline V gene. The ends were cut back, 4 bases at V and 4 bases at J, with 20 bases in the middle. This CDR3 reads CASSPLDTWASYEQYF. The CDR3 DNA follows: TGCGCCAGCAGCCCCTTGGACACCTGGGCGTCGTACGAGCAGTACTTC.

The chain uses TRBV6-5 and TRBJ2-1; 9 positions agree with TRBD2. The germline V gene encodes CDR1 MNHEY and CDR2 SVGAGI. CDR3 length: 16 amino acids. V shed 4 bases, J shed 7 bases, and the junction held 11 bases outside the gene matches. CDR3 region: CASSSPSGTVGNEQFF. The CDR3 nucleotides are TGTGCCAGCAGTTCCCCTAGCGGGACAGTCGGGAATGAGCAGTTCTTC.

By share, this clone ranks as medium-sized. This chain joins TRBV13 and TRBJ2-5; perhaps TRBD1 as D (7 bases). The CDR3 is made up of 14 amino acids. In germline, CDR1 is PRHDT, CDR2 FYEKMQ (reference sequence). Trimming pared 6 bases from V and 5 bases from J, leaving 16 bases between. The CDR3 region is CASRGQGGRETQYF. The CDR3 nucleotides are TGTGCCAGCAGAGGGCAGGGGGGTCGGGAGACCCAGTACTTC.

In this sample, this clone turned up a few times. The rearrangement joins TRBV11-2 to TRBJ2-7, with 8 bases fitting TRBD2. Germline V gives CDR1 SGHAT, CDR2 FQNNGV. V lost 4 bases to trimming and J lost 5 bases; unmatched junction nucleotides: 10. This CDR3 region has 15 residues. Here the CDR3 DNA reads TGTGCCAGCAGCTACCTAAGCGGGAGAACCCACGAGCAGTACTTC. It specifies CASSYLSGRTHEQYF.

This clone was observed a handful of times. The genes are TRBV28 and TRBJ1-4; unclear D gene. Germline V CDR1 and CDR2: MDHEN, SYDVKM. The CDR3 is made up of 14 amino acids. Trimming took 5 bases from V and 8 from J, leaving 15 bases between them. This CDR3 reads CASSVTQLGEKLFF. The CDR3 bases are TGTGCCAGCAGTGTGACTCAATTGGGAGAAAAACTGTTTTTT.

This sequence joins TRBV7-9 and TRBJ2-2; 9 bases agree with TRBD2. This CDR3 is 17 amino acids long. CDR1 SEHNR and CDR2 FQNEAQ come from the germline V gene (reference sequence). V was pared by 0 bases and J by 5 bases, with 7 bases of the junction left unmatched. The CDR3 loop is CASSLAGAGGGTGELFF. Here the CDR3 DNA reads TGTGCCAGCAGCTTAGCCGGAGCGGGAGGTGGTACCGGGGAGCTGTTTTTT.

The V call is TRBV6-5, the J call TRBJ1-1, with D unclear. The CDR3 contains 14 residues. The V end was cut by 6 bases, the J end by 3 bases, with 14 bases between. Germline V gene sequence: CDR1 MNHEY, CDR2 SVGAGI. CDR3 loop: CASSLEGRDTEAFF. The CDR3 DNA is TGTGCCAGCAGCCTCGAAGGTCGGGACACTGAAGCTTTCTTT.

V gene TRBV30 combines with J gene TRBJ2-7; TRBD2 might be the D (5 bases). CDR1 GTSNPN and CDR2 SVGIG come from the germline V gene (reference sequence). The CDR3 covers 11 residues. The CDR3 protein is CAGRESYEQYF. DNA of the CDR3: TGTGCTGGAAGGGAGTCCTACGAGCAGTACTTC.

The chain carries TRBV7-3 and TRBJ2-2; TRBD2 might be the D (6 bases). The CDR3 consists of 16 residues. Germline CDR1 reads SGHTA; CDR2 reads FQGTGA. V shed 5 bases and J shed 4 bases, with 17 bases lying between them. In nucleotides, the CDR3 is TGTGCCAGCAGCCCCACCATAACGGGAGTCACCGGGGAGCTGTTTTTT. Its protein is CASSPTITGVTGELFF.

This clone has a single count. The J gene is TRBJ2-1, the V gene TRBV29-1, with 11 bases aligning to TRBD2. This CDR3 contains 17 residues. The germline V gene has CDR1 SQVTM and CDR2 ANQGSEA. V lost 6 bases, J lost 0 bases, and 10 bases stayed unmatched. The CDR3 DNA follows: TGCAGCGTCGGACTAGCGGGTTTGTCCAGCTCCTACAATGAGCAGTTCTTC. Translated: CSVGLAGLSSSYNEQFF.

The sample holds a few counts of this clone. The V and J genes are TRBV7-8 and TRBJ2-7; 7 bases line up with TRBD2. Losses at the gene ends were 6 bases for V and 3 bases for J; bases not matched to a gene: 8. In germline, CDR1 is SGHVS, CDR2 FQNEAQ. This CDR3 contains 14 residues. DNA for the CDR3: TGTGCCAGCAGATCTGGGAGGGCCAGCTACGAGCAGTACTTC. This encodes CASRSGRASYEQYF.

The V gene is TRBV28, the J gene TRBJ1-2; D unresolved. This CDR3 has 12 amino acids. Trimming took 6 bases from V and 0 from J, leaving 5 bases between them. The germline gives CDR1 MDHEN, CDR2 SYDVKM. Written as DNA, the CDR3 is TGTGCCAGCAGACAGTCTAACTATGGCTACACCTTC. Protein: CASRQSNYGYTF.

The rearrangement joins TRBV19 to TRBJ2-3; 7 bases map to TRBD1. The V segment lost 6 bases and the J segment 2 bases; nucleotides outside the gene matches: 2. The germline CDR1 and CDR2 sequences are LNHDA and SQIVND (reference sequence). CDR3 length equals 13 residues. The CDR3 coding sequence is TGTGCCAGTAGAGACAGGGACACAGATACGCAGTATTTT. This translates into CASRDRDTDTQYF. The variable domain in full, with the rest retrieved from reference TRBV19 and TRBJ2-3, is DGGITQSPKYLFRKEGQNVTLSCEQNLNHDAMYWYRQDPGQGLRLIYYSQIVNDFQKGDIAEGYSVSREKKESFPLTVTSAQKNPTAFYLCASRDRDTDTQYFGPGTRLTVL.